This T cell receptor beta chain was observed in a study of T cell changes during pregnancy in multiple sclerosis. The V gene's germline CDR1 is MNHNY and CDR2 SVGAGI (reference sequence). The CDR3 covers 14 residues. Trimming took off 7 bases at V and 2 bases at J, with 14 bases between the two ends. Clones were sequenced by immunoSEQ multiplex PCR, and TCRdb holds only the in-frame ones, with some missing. The sample has some 43,000 clones, 94% seen once; the top ten hold roughly 8.3%. This sequence was found in a female donor with multiple sclerosis, enrolled in a pregnancy study. V and J are TRBV6-6 and TRBJ1-2; D not certain. The material sequenced was CD8+ T cells from peripheral blood mononuclear cells, taken in the third trimester of pregnancy. CDR3 residues: CASTAIAENYGYTF. Written as DNA, the CDR3 is TGTGCCAGCACCGCGATTGCGGAGAACTATGGCTACACCTTC.